This section outlines one T cell receptor beta chain sequence together with its context. The target antigen is unknown. Investigators spread the genomic DNA of each subset evenly over several immunoSEQ plates. Around 200 ng DNA, about 33,000 T cell genomes, went into each sorted-subset replicate PCR. Produced via immunoSEQ multiplex PCR; TCRdb's table is partial and in-frame only. The data show around 550,000 clones, approximately 95% seen once. Naive CD8 cells comprised CD45RO-negative, CCR7-positively selected cells, excluding terminally differentiated effector memory CD45RA+ cells. CDR1 and CDR2 (germline): WSHSY, SAAADI. V was cut by 2 bases and J by 3 bases, with 17 bases left in between. This CDR3 spans 16 amino acids. This entry belongs to a study of shared clonotypes between healthy human individuals. Whole-study context: Each donor contributed plates that comprised three CD4 naive, three CD4 memory, two CD8 naive and one CD8 memory. Study-wide findings and caveats: Against clonotypes common to all four donors, non-shared ones had lower generation probabilities.

Sequencing used naive CD8+ T cells sorted from blood. The receptor comes from a woman aged 25-40 years in good health. J is TRBJ2-7 and V is TRBV10-2; possibly TRBD1 for D (7 bases). CDR3 in DNA: TGCGCCAGCAGTGAGGGGGGGACAGCTGAATACTACGAGCAGTACTTC. Translating gives CASSEGGTAEYYEQYF.